These 20 T cell receptor beta chains were all obtained from the same sample, sequenced in a study of shared clonotypes between healthy human individuals. Libraries were prepared by immunoSEQ multiplex PCR; TCRdb keeps only in-frame clonotypes and omits some of them. The sample lists approximately 480,000 clones, 60% to 80% seen once, with around 12% in the top ten. Sequencing input: PBMCs. Receptors originate from a woman between 40 and 55 years old in good health. Some clones in this sample may be carry-over from other donors' samples.

This clone has only a few counts. The rearrangement joins TRBV30 to TRBJ1-6; D not resolved. The ends were cut back, 0 bases at V and 3 bases at J, with 12 bases in the middle. The germline V gene encodes CDR1 GTSNPN and CDR2 SVGIG (reference sequence). This CDR3 has 16 amino acids. For the CDR3, the DNA is TGTGCCTGGAGTGTAATCATTACGGACTATAATTCACCCCTCCACTTT. Encoded protein: CAWSVIITDYNSPLHF.

The chain uses TRBV19 and TRBJ1-3; unclear D gene. The germline V gene has CDR1 LNHDA and CDR2 SQIVND (reference sequence). The CDR3 is made up of 15 amino acids. V shed 6 bases and J shed 0 bases, with 12 bases lying between them. CDR3 coding DNA: TGTGCCAGTAGCCACCAGACGGTCTCTGGAAACACCATATATTTT. Its translation is CASSHQTVSGNTIYF. The full variable domain, with the rest looked up from reference TRBV19 and TRBJ1-3, is DGGITQSPKYLFRKEGQNVTLSCEQNLNHDAMYWYRQDPGQGLRLIYYSQIVNDFQKGDIAEGYSVSREKKESFPLTVTSAQKNPTAFYLCASSHQTVSGNTIYFGEGSWLTVV.

This clone has only a few counts. The chain is built from TRBV29-1 and TRBJ2-7, with 7 bases that match TRBD2. The CDR3 is 14 amino acids. The germline V gene encodes CDR1 SQVTM and CDR2 ANQGSEA. The V segment lost 3 bases and the J segment 3 bases; nucleotides outside the gene matches: 8. In DNA, the CDR3 is TGCAGCGTTGAGGGTCTAGCGGCAAACTACGAGCAGTACTTC. This translates into CSVEGLAANYEQYF.

The V and J genes are TRBV7-2 and TRBJ2-1; tentatively, D is TRBD2 (5 bases). The CDR3 loop spans 13 amino acids. The V gene lost 3 bases and the J gene lost 5 bases, with 8 bases spanning the gap. Germline lookup yields CDR1 SGHTA and CDR2 FQGNSA. The CDR3 is CASSFTSHNEQFF. The DNA of the CDR3 is TGTGCCAGCAGCTTCACTAGTCACAATGAGCAGTTCTTC.

The V gene is TRBV10-3, the J gene TRBJ2-7; D possibly corresponds to TRBD2 (6 bases). Trimming cost V 5 bases and J 3 bases, with 8 bases left between them. CDR3 length: 12 amino acids. The germline gives CDR1 ENHRY, CDR2 SYGVKD. The CDR3 DNA follows: TGTGCCATCAGTTCGGGGGACTACGAGCAGTACTTC. Amino acids: CAISSGDYEQYF.

A word on this clone: The same CDR3 is also encoded by other DNA sequences in this sample. V is TRBV7-2 and J is TRBJ2-3; possibly TRBD1 for D (5 bases). V shed 1 base and J shed 6 bases, with 8 bases lying between them. Germline V lookup: CDR1 SGHTA, CDR2 FQGNSA. CDR3 size: 13 residues. CDR3 in amino acids: CASSLVQADTQYF. The CDR3 DNA reads TGTGCCAGCAGCTTAGTACAGGCGGATACGCAGTATTTT.

The CDR3 reads CASRPRPSGSKQFF. The CDR3 DNA is TGTGCCAGCAGACCACGACCTAGCGGGAGTAAACAGTTCTTC. The chain is built from TRBV28 and TRBJ2-1, with 10 bases identical to TRBD2. CDR1 is MDHEN, CDR2 SYDVKM, per germline. The CDR3 totals 14 residues. J lost 13 bases, V lost 6 bases, and 12 bases had no gene match.

This chain uses TRBV13 with TRBJ2-7; D is tentatively TRBD1 or TRBD2 (5 bases each). Germline CDR1 and CDR2: PRHDT and FYEKMQ (reference sequence). V gave up 5 bases and J gave up 3 bases, with 11 bases separating them. The CDR3 runs 13 residues. This chain's CDR3 is CASSPGRNYEQYF. The DNA of the CDR3 is TGTGCCAGCAGCCCGGGACGAAACTACGAGCAGTACTTC.

This clone showed up many times. The J gene is TRBJ2-7, the V gene TRBV5-4, with a possible D match to TRBD1 (5 bases). CDR3 length equals 14 residues. The V end was cut by 0 bases, the J end by 6 bases, with 13 bases between. Germline assignment: CDR1 SGHNT and CDR2 YYREEE (reference sequence). CDR3 nucleotides: TGTGCCAGCAGCTTGGGGGCAGGGTTGGGCGAGCAGTACTTC. This translates into CASSLGAGLGEQYF.

This chain links TRBV28 with TRBJ1-5; D unresolved. Germline assignment: CDR1 MDHEN and CDR2 SYDVKM. This CDR3 region has 17 residues. Trimming took 2 bases from V and 0 from J, leaving 14 bases between them. CDR3 loop: CASSLGSAAVSNQPQHF. The CDR3 DNA is TGTGCCAGCAGTTTAGGGTCAGCGGCGGTTAGCAATCAGCCCCAGCATTTT.

In DNA, the CDR3 is TGTGCCATCAGGGATCTAGCGGGAGGGCCATCCGGGGAGCTGTTTTTT. As protein: CAIRDLAGGPSGELFF. V and J are TRBV10-3 and TRBJ2-2; 12 nucleotides agree with TRBD2. V lost 6 bases, J lost 6 bases, and 8 bases stayed unmatched. CDR3 length: 16 amino acids. Germline V lookup: CDR1 ENHRY, CDR2 SYGVKD.

This chain uses TRBV7-9 with TRBJ2-7, with D perhaps being TRBD1 or TRBD2 (5 bases each). Trimming removed 6 bases from V and 0 bases from J, with 15 bases in between. Looked up from germline, CDR1 is SEHNR and CDR2 is FQNEAQ (reference sequence). The CDR3 length is 15 residues. The CDR3 DNA sequence: TGTGCCAGCAGTTCCTTTGGGACGGTCTCCTACGAGCAGTACTTC. Amino acid sequence: CASSSFGTVSYEQYF.

The rearrangement links TRBV15 to TRBJ2-3; the D is unclear. Trimming shortened V by 1 base and J by 0 bases, and 8 bases separated the two germline ends. Per the germline V gene, CDR1 is LNHNV and CDR2 is YYDKDF (reference sequence). The CDR3 loop spans 15 amino acids. DNA for the CDR3: TGTGCCACCAGCAGAGGCGTGGGTAGCACAGATACGCAGTATTTT. Its protein product is CATSRGVGSTDTQYF. The complete variable domain, with remaining parts taken from reference TRBV15 and TRBJ2-3, reads DAMVIQNPRYQVTQFGKPVTLSCSQTLNHNVMYWYQQKSSQAPKLLFHYYDKDFNNEADTPDNFQSRRPNTSFCFLDIRSPGLGDTAMYLCATSRGVGSTDTQYFGPGTRLTVL.

Points on this clone: A much larger clone differs from this one at a single base, so this may be a read error. The V call is TRBV6-6, the J call TRBJ1-1, with 8 bases matching TRBD1. The CDR3 loop spans 14 amino acids. The V segment lost 0 bases and the J segment 4 bases; nucleotides outside the gene matches: 1. Germline V gene data show CDR1 as MNHNY and CDR2 as SVGAGI (reference sequence). DNA of the CDR3: TGTGCCAGCAGTTACTCGACAGGGGCCACTGAAGCTTTCTTT. Protein product: CASSYSTGATEAFF.

The chain carries TRBV10-3 and TRBJ2-5, with 9 bases that match TRBD2. The J call could be wrong; TRBJ2-7 is a better fit for the DNA end. Germline CDR1 and CDR2: ENHRY and SYGVKD. The CDR3 has 16 amino acids. Here the CDR3 reads CAISESVTSGSYEQYF. DNA for the CDR3: TGTGCCATCAGTGAGTCTGTGACTAGCGGTTCCTACGAGCAGTACTTC.

The chain carries TRBV7-2 and TRBJ1-2; D not resolved. Germline V lookup: CDR1 SGHTA, CDR2 FQGNSA. V was shortened by 6 bases and J by 8 bases, with 19 bases between the two germline ends. CDR3 length: 14 amino acids. The CDR3 is CASRWLGSSGGYTF. In nucleotides, the CDR3 is TGTGCCAGCAGATGGTTAGGCAGTTCGGGCGGCTACACCTTC. Drawing the rest from reference TRBV7-2 and TRBJ1-2, the complete variable domain is GAGVSQSPSNKVTEKGKDVELRCDPISGHTALYWYRQSLGQGLEFLIYFQGNSAPDKSGLPSDRFSAERTGGSVSTLTIQRTQQEDSAVYLCASRWLGSSGGYTFGSGTRLTVV.

This rearrangement joins TRBV5-1 to TRBJ2-7; 10 bases are shared with TRBD2. With 4 bases clipped from V and 2 bases from J, the junction kept 6 bases outside the gene matches. The CDR3 spans 15 residues. Germline V CDR1 and CDR2: SGHRS, YFSETQ. The DNA of the CDR3 is TGCGCCAGCAGCAAGGGACTAGCGCCTACCTACGAGCAGTACTTC. This translates into CASSKGLAPTYEQYF.

This clone was detected only a few times. Other DNA sequences in the same sample also yield this CDR3. The chain uses TRBV29-1 and TRBJ1-2, with D possibly TRBD1 on 5 matching bases. Trimming shortened V by 6 bases and J by 2 bases, and 7 bases separated the two germline ends. The germline V gene encodes CDR1 SQVTM and CDR2 ANQGSEA. The CDR3 extends over 11 amino acids. This CDR3 is CSVGTNYGYTF. The CDR3 region has the DNA TGCAGCGTCGGGACCAACTATGGCTACACCTTC.

With respect to this clone: The same CDR3 is also encoded by other DNA sequences in this sample. The chain combines TRBV10-2 with TRBJ2-1; 12 nucleotides align to TRBD2. With V trimmed by 6 bases and J by 4 bases, 1 base remained unmatched. The CDR3 runs to 14 residues. CDR1 is WSHSY and CDR2 is SAAADI in the germline V gene. CDR3 region: CASRLAGGYNEQFF. The CDR3 DNA reads as TGCGCCAGCAGGCTAGCGGGAGGGTACAATGAGCAGTTCTTC.

With regard to this clone: Other nucleotide sequences in the sample specify the same CDR3. The rearrangement uses TRBV27 and TRBJ2-7; D not resolved. Germline V gives CDR1 MNHEY, CDR2 SMNVEV (reference sequence). The V end was cut by 3 bases, the J end by 1 base, with 7 bases between. CDR3 length: 13 residues. The CDR3 coding sequence is TGTGCCAGCAGTTTCGGCAGATCCTACGAGCAGTACTTC. Residues: CASSFGRSYEQYF.